The T cell receptor beta chain under discussion was sequenced for a study of blood T cell repertoires in COVID-19. Study at large: T cells, B-cell-depleted T cells, or PBMCs provided the cDNA or gDNA that served as material.

Per the authors' pipeline: Scientists estimated how many nucleated cells there were by amplifying reference gene primers. TCRdb's table, derived via immunoSEQ multiplex PCR, lists solely in-frame clones and lacks some. V, J and clone size are those of that table, while D and trimming were read from the DNA. Seen here are hundreds of thousands of clones, 80% to 90% observed once, and the top ten hold 18%. The V segment lost 0 bases and the J segment 4 bases; nucleotides outside the gene matches: 16. In germline, CDR1 is SGHTA, CDR2 FQGNSA. The CDR3 has 19 residues. Input material: peripheral blood. The chain employs TRBV7-2 and TRBJ2-7, with TRBD2 matching 9 bases. The TCR comes from a woman at least 80 years old with active or convalescent COVID-19. In nucleotides, the CDR3 is TGTGCCAGCAGCTTAGCCCCTCGATCGGGCGGGAGGGCCGGGTACGAGCAGTACTTC. Translating it yields CASSLAPRSGGRAGYEQYF.